Below are 14 T cell receptor beta chains sequenced from a single sample in a study of shared clonotypes between healthy human individuals. TCRdb's copy holds only in-frame clones and misses some; the assay was immunoSEQ multiplex PCR. The sample lists 650,000 to 800,000 clones; over 60% were seen once. Input material: memory CD4+ T cells sorted from blood. Subset specified: CD45RA-negative fraction. Receptors originate from a woman aged 25-40 years in good health.

This clone was seen only a few times. A read error may be the cause here, since a much bigger clone is one base away. The CDR3 DNA reads as TGTGCCAGCAGTCCCTCCTACGAGCAGTACTTC. This gives the protein CASSPSYEQYF. The chain uses TRBV7-2 and TRBJ2-7; D not resolved. CDR3 length equals 11 residues. CDR1 is SGHTA, CDR2 FQGNSA, per germline. Trimming took off 6 bases at V and 0 bases at J, with 3 bases between the two ends.

The V and J genes are TRBV5-4 and TRBJ2-1, with 12 bases matching TRBD2. Germline V gives CDR1 SGHNT, CDR2 YYREEE (reference sequence). CDR3 size: 17 residues. Trimming at V came to 3 bases and at J to 6 bases, leaving 10 bases not matched to a gene. The DNA of the CDR3 is TGTGCCAGCAGCTCCGGACTAGCGGGATTAGGGGGCAATGAGCAGTTCTTC. Translated, it gives CASSSGLAGLGGNEQFF.

This clone was seen many times. This rearrangement joins TRBV7-9 to TRBJ1-5; 9 bases are shared with TRBD1. Looked up from germline, CDR1 is SEHNR and CDR2 is FQNEAQ (reference sequence). CDR3 length: 18 residues. The V segment lost 6 bases and the J segment 3 bases; nucleotides outside the gene matches: 15. In nucleotides, the CDR3 is TGTGCCAGCAGTTCCGGGACAGGGTTCTTAGGCCCCAATCAGCCCCAGCATTTT. Translated, it gives CASSSGTGFLGPNQPQHF.

The V gene is TRBV7-9, the J gene TRBJ2-3, with D hard to call. Germline CDR1 SEHNR, CDR2 FQNEAQ (reference sequence). The CDR3 length is 16 residues. V lost 4 bases, J lost 3 bases, and 17 bases lay in between. Written as DNA, the CDR3 is TGTGCCAGCAGCTCACGAACCCTCCTATCGACAGATACGCAGTATTTT. This translates into CASSSRTLLSTDTQYF.

This clone was seen once. This chain links TRBV18 with TRBJ2-1; D uncertain. Trimming pared 2 bases from V and 5 bases from J, leaving 13 bases between. Germline CDR1 is KGHSH and CDR2 is LQKENI. The CDR3 consists of 15 residues. CDR3: CASSPVNGQHNEQFF. CDR3 DNA: TGTGCCAGCTCACCAGTTAATGGGCAGCACAATGAGCAGTTCTTC.

There are a few counts of this clone. The rearrangement joins TRBV27 to TRBJ2-5, with unresolved D. The CDR3 is made up of 12 amino acids. Trimming pared 5 bases from V and 7 bases from J, leaving 11 bases between. CDR1 and CDR2 from the germline V gene are MNHEY and SMNVEV (reference sequence). The CDR3 sequence: CASSEDLRTQYF. Written as DNA, the CDR3 is TGTGCCAGCAGTGAGGATCTTAGGACCCAGTACTTC.

The gene calls are TRBV2 and TRBJ2-2; either TRBD1 or TRBD2 may supply D (6 bases each). The CDR3 has 14 amino acids. V was cut by 4 bases and J by 6 bases, with 12 bases left in between. Germline CDR1 reads SNHLY; CDR2 reads FYNNEI. CDR3 nucleotides: TGTGCCAGCAGTGCGGGGGCGGACTCCGGGGAGCTGTTTTTT. Translation: CASSAGADSGELFF.

With regard to this clone: This sample includes further DNA sequences coding for the same CDR3. The chain couples TRBV11-2 to TRBJ2-7, with D tentatively TRBD1 (6 bases). Germline CDR1 and CDR2: SGHAT and FQNNGV. The V and J ends lost 1 base and 4 bases respectively, with 11 bases between them. CDR3 length: 14 residues. The CDR3 here is CASSLVWGPYEQYF. The CDR3, as DNA: TGTGCCAGCAGCTTAGTCTGGGGGCCATACGAGCAGTACTTC.

For this clone: The sample holds other DNA sequences that translate to the same CDR3. The chain employs TRBV5-1 and TRBJ1-3; the D is unclear. Trimming cost V 0 bases and J 3 bases, with 7 bases left between them. The germline V gene has CDR1 SGHRS and CDR2 YFSETQ. There are 14 residues in the CDR3. This chain's CDR3 is CASSLDSSGNTIYF. Here the CDR3 DNA reads TGCGCCAGCAGCTTGGATTCTAGTGGAAACACCATATATTTT.

The chain combines TRBV6-4 with TRBJ2-2; the D is unclear. Trimming left V 6 bases short and J 4 bases short, with 12 bases between. The CDR3 is 14 amino acids. Germline V gives CDR1 MRHNA, CDR2 SNTAGT. Here the CDR3 DNA reads TGTGCCAGCAGAGAGAGTTGGGTCACCGGGGAGCTGTTTTTT. It specifies CASRESWVTGELFF.

This chain uses TRBV9 with TRBJ1-2; a weak D match, TRBD1 (6 bases). V lost 0 bases to trimming and J lost 12 bases, with 15 bases between them. CDR1 is SGDLS, CDR2 YYNGEE, per germline. This CDR3 spans 13 amino acids. The CDR3 spells CASSVGSGVRHTF. CDR3 DNA: TGTGCCAGCAGCGTAGGGTCAGGGGTCCGGCACACCTTC.

Only one count was recorded for this clone. The chain links TRBV7-2 to TRBJ1-1; a possible D gene is TRBD1 (5 bases). This CDR3 comprises 14 residues. CDR1 is SGHTA and CDR2 is FQGNSA in the germline V gene. V gave up 1 base and J gave up 4 bases, with 10 bases separating them. CDR3 nucleotides: TGTGCCAGCAGCTTAGAAGGGGTAGGCACTGAAGCTTTCTTT. The encoded protein is CASSLEGVGTEAFF.

The genes are TRBV6-5 and TRBJ2-1; 8 bases match TRBD2. The V gene end was trimmed by 5 bases and the J gene end by 2 bases; junction bases not matched to a gene: 5. The CDR3 is made up of 15 amino acids. Germline-derived CDR1 and CDR2 are MNHEY and SVGAGI. CDR3 nucleotides: TGTGCCAGCAGTCTTTTAGCGGGGCCCTACAATGAGCAGTTCTTC. Its translation is CASSLLAGPYNEQFF.

This clone appeared a few times. The same CDR3 can be traced to other DNA sequences in this sample. Written as DNA, the CDR3 is TGCGCCAGCAGCTTGGCTTCTGGTGCCTACAATGAGCAGTTCTTC. This encodes CASSLASGAYNEQFF. This chain links TRBV5-1 with TRBJ2-1; no definite D call. Germline V lookup: CDR1 SGHRS, CDR2 YFSETQ. The CDR3 contains 15 residues. Trimming removed 0 bases at V and 2 bases at J, with 9 bases between.